In its sample, the clone carrying this TCR beta chain was seen many times. The antigen is unknown. This sample is drawn from a study of T cells in Graves' hyperthyroidism and ophthalmopathy. The overall study: Peripheral blood was drawn at first diagnosis, prior to all treatment.

Amplified TCR beta CDR3 regions came from RNA transcripts. The primer set for the first-round RT-PCR of the TCR CDR3 was HTBI. MiXCR, applied by TCRdb to the multiplex PCR reads, yields one record per CDR3 protein. The profile shows about 480,000 distinct CDR3 sequences, approximately 15% of them singletons. Diagnoses used clinical symptoms, serum thyroxine and TRAb, thyroid ultrasound and orbital computed tomography. PBMCs came from around 9.7 ml fresh peripheral blood. Study-level results: Also found in blood were most expanded thyroid clonotypes above 0.001.

The CDR3 sequence is 17 residues long. Trimming took 3 bases from V and 2 from J; bases not matched to a gene: 10. Material: blood. The gene calls are TRBV12-3 or TRBV12-4 and TRBJ1-3; 7 positions agree with TRBD1. This clonotype originated in a woman between 18 and 29 years old with Graves' hyperthyroidism. The CDR3 reads CASSFWAPDRAGNTIYF. The CDR3 nucleotides are TGTGCCAGCAGTTTCTGGGCCCCAGACAGGGCTGGAAACACCATATATTTT.